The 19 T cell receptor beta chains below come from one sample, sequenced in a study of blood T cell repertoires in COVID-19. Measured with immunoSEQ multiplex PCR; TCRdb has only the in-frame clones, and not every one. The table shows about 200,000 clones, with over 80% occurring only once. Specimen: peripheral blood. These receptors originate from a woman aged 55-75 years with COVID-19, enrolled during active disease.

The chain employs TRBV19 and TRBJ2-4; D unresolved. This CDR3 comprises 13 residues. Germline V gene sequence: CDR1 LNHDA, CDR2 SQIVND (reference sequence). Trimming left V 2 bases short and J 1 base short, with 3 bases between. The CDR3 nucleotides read TGTGCCAGTAGTATAAGCGCCAAAAACATTCAGTACTTC. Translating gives CASSISAKNIQYF. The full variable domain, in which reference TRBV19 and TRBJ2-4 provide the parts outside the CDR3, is DGGITQSPKYLFRKEGQNVTLSCEQNLNHDAMYWYRQDPGQGLRLIYYSQIVNDFQKGDIAEGYSVSREKKESFPLTVTSAQKNPTAFYLCASSISAKNIQYFGAGTRLSVL.

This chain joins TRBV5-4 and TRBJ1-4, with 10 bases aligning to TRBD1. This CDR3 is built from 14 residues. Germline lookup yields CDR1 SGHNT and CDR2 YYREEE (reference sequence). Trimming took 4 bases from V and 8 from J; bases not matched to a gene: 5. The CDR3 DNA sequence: TGTGCCAGCAGCCCCGGGACAGGGGAAGAAAAACTGTTTTTT. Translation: CASSPGTGEEKLFF.

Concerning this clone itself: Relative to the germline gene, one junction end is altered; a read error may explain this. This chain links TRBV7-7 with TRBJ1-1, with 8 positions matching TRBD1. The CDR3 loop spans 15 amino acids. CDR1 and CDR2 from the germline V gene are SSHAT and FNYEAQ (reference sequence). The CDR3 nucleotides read TGTGCTAGCAGCTTGGGACAGGAAGGGCGAACTGAAGCTTTCTTT. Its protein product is CASSLGQEGRTEAFF.

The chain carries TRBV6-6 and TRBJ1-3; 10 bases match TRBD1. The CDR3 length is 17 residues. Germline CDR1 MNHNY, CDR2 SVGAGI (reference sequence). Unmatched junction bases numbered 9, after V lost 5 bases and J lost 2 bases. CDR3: CASSLSRDRGTGNTIYF. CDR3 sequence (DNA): TGTGCCAGCAGTCTATCACGGGACAGGGGTACTGGAAACACCATATATTTT.

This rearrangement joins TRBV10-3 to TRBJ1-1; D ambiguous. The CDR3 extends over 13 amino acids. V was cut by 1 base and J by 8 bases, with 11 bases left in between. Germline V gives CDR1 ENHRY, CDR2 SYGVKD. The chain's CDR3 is CAISELPWAEAFF. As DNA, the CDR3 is TGTGCCATCAGTGAGTTACCCTGGGCGGAAGCTTTCTTT.

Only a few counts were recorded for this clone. The CDR3 is CASSLLKGQETQYF. The CDR3 DNA sequence: TGCGCCAGCAGCTTATTGAAGGGGCAAGAGACCCAGTACTTC. The chain links TRBV5-1 to TRBJ2-5; possibly TRBD1 for D (5 bases). Trimming took 2 bases from V and 2 from J, leaving 10 bases between them. The CDR3 runs 14 residues. CDR1 and CDR2 from the germline V gene are SGHRS and YFSETQ.

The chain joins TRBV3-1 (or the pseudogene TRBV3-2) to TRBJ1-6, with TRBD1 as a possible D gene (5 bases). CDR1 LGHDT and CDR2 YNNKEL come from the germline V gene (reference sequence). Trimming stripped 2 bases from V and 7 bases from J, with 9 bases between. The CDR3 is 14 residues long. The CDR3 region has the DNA TGTGCCAGCAGCCAAAGGGGCAGCAATTCACCCCTCCACTTT. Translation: CASSQRGSNSPLHF.

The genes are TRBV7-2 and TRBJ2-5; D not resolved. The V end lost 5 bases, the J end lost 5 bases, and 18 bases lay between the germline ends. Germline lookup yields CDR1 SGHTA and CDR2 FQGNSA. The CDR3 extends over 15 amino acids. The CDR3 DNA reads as TGTGCCAGCAGCGGCTCGTCAATACCCTTGGAGACCCAGTACTTC. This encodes CASSGSSIPLETQYF.

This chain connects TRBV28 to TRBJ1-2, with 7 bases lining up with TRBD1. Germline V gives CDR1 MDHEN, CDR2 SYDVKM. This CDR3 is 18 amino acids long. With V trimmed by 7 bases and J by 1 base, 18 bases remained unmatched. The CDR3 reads CASTHLVLRQGGNYGYTF. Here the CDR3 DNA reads TGTGCCAGCACCCACCTCGTACTTAGACAGGGTGGTAACTATGGCTACACCTTC.

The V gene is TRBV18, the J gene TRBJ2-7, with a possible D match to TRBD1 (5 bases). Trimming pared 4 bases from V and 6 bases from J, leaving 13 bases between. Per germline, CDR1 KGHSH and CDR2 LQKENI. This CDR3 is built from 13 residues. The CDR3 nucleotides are TGTGCCAGCTCACAGTCACCCCAGGGCGAGCAGTACTTC. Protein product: CASSQSPQGEQYF.

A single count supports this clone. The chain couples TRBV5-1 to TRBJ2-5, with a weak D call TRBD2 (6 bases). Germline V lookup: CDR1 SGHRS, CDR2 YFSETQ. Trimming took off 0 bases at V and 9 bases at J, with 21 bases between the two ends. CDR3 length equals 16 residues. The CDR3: CASSLGPSGVMRAQYF. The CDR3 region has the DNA TGCGCCAGCAGCTTGGGTCCTTCGGGGGTTATGAGGGCCCAGTACTTC.

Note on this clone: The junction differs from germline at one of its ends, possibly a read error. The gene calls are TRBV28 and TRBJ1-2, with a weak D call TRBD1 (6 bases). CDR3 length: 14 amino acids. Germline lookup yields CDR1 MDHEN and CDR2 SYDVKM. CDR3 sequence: CVSSRRTVNYGYTF. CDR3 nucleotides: TGTGTCAGCAGCCGTAGGACAGTTAATTATGGCTACACCTTC.

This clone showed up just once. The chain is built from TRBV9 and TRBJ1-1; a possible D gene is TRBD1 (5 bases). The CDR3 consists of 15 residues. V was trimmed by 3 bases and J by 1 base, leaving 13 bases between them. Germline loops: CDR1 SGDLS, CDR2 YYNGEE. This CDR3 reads CASSARDGGNTEAFF. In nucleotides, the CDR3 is TGTGCCAGCAGCGCACGGGACGGGGGGAACACTGAAGCTTTCTTT.

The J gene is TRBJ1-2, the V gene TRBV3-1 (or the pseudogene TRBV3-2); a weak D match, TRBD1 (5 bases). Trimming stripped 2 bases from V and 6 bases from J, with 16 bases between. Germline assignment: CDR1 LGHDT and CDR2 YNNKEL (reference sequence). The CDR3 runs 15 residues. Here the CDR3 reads CASSQRQPRGDGYTF. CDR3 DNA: TGTGCCAGCAGCCAACGACAGCCTCGCGGCGATGGCTACACCTTC.

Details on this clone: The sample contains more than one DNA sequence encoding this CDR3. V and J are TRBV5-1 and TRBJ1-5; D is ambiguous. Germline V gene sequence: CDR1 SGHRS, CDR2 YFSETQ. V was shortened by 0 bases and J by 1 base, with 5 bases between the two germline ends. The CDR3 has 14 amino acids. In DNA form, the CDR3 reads TGCGCCAGCAGCTTGGGGCAGAGCAATCAGCCCCAGCATTTT. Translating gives CASSLGQSNQPQHF.

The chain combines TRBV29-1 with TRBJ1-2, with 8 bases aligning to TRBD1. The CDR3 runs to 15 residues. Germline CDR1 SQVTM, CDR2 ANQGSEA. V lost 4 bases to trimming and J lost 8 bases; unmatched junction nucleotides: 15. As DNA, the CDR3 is TGCAGCGTTGCTTTTGGGCAGGGGGCTATTCACGGCTACACCTTC. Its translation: CSVAFGQGAIHGYTF. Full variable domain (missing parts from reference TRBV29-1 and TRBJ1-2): SAVISQKPSRDICQRGTSLTIQCQVDSQVTMMFWYRQQPGQSLTLIATANQGSEATYESGFVIDKFPISRPNLTFSTLTVSNMSPEDSSIYLCSVAFGQGAIHGYTFGSGTRLTVV.

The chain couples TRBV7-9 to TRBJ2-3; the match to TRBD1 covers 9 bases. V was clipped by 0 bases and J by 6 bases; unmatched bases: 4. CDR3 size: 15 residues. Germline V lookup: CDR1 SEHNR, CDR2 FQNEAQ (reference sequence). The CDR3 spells CASSLAQGAGDTQYF. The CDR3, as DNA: TGTGCCAGCAGCTTAGCACAGGGGGCAGGGGATACGCAGTATTTT.

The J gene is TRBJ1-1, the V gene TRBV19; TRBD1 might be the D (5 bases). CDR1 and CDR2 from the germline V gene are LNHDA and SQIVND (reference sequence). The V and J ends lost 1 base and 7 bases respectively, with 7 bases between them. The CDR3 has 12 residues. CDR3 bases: TGTGCCAGTAGTATAGGGCAGGGTGAAGCTTTCTTT. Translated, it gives CASSIGQGEAFF.

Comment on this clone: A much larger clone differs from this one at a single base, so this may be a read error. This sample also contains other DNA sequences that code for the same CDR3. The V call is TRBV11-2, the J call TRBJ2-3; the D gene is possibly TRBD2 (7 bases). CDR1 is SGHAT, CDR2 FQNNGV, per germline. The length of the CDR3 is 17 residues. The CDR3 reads CASSPPTLGGGIDTQYF. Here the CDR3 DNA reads TGTGCCAGCAGCCCCCCGACTCTAGGGGGGGGTATAGATACGCAATATTTT.